These T cell receptor beta chains were read from a single sample in a study of blood T cell repertoires in COVID-19. Clones were sequenced by immunoSEQ multiplex PCR, and TCRdb holds only the in-frame ones, with some missing. The table shows over 100,000 clones, with about 89% occurring only once. The specimen was peripheral blood. These receptors were obtained from a middle-aged man with acute or convalescent COVID-19. The CDR3 runs from the conserved cysteine through the conserved F or W. A D gene is named only where the DNA matches it firmly. Rows may omit the clone size; those that give it use once, few, many or a size class.

TRBV19	TRBD2	TRBJ2-1	once	TGTGCCAGTAGTATATTTAGCGGGGGAACGAACAATGAGCAGTTCTTC	CASSIFSGGTNNEQFF
TRBV7-8	-	TRBJ1-5	-	TGTGCCAGCAGCTTAGCGGGGGGTTATCAGCCCCAGCATTTT	CASSLAGGYQPQHF
TRBV7-9	TRBD2	TRBJ2-3	-	TGTGCCAGCAGCTCCCTGGTTGGGCGGGAGGTAACAGATACGCAGTATTTT	CASSSLVGREVTDTQYF
TRBV29-1	-	TRBJ1-1	-	TGCAGCGTCGCCCAGCGGGGCTCGAGGACTGAAGCTTTCTTT	CSVAQRGSRTEAFF
TRBV6-6	TRBD1	TRBJ2-2	few	TGTGCCACCAGACAGGGGGCCGTCGGGGAGCTGTTTTTT	CATRQGAVGELFF
TRBV5-1	TRBD2	TRBJ2-7	few	TGCGCCAGCAGCCCGAGGAGCGGGGGAAACGGCTACGAGCAGTACTTC	CASSPRSGGNGYEQYF
TRBV5-1	TRBD2	TRBJ2-1	-	TGCGCCAGCAGCTTGGCCCCAGCGGGAGCGAACTACAATGAGCAGTTCTTC	CASSLAPAGANYNEQFF
TRBV19	TRBD1	TRBJ2-3	-	TGTGCCAGTAGTAATCAGGGGGCAAGCACAGATACGCAGTATTTT	CASSNQGASTDTQYF
TRBV29-1	TRBD2	TRBJ2-2	-	TGCAGCGTGCGGGAGGGTGGGAACACCGGGGAGCTGTTTTTT	CSVREGGNTGELFF
TRBV19	-	TRBJ1-1	-	TGTGCCAGTAGTCGCGATCAGGGTCCAACTGAAGCTTTCTTT	CASSRDQGPTEAFF
TRBV11-3	-	TRBJ2-7	-	TGTGCCAGCAGCTTAGAGGGCCCCTCCTACGAGCAGTACTTC	CASSLEGPSYEQYF